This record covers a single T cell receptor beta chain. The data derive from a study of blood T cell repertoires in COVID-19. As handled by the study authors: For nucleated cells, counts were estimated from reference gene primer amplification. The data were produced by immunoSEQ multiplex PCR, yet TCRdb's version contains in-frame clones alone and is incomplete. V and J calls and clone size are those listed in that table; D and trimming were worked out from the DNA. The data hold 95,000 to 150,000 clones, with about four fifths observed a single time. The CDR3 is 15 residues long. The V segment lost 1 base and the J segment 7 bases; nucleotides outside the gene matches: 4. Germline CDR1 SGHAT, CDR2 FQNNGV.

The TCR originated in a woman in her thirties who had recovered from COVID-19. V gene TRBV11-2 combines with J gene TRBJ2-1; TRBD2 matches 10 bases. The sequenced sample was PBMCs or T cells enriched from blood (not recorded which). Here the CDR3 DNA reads TGTGCCAGCAGCTTAGTCCGTAGCGGGAGGAATGAGCAGTTCTTC. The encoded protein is CASSLVRSGRNEQFF.